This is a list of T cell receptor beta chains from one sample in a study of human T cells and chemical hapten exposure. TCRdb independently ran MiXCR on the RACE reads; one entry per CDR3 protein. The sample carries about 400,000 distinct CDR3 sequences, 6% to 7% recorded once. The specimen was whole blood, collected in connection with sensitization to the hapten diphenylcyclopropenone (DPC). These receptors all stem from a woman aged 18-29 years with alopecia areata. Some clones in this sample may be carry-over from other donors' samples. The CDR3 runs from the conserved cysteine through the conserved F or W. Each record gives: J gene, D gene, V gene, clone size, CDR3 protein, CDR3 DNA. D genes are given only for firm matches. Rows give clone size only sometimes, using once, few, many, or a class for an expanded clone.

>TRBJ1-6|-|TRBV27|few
CASRFQGLNNSPLHF
TGTGCCAGCAGGTTCCAGGGGCTAAATAATTCACCCCTCCACTTT
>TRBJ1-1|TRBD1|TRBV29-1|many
CSVEDGYRGQGTEAFF
TGCAGCGTTGAAGATGGGTACAGGGGGCAGGGAACTGAAGCTTTCTTT
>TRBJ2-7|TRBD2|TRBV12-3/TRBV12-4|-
CASTPRYSGGSEQYF
TGTGCCAGCACCCCAAGGTATAGCGGGGGAAGCGAGCAGTACTTC
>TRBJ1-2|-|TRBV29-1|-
CSVEDQGGRRGYTF
TGCAGCGTTGAAGATCAAGGAGGGAGGAGGGGCTACACCTTC
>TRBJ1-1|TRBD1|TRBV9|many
CASTEQGAVNTEAFF
TGTGCCAGCACGGAACAGGGGGCGGTGAACACTGAAGCTTTCTTT
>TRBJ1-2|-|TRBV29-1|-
CSVDGEAIYGYTF
TGCAGCGTTGACGGGGAGGCTATCTATGGCTACACCTTC
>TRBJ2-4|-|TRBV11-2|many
CASSLRGGLGTSEQLAKNIQYF
TGTGCCAGCAGCTTAAGGGGAGGATTGGGTACGTCAGAGCAACTAGCCAAAAACATTCAGTACTTC
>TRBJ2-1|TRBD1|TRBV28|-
CAIRDRASSYNEQFF
TGTGCCATCCGAGACAGGGCTAGCTCCTACAATGAGCAGTTCTTC
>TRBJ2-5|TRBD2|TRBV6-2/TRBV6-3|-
CASSRRTSGQETQYF
TGTGCCAGCTCACGGAGGACTAGCGGCCAAGAGACCCAGTACTTC
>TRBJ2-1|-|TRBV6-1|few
CASSVGGAENEQFF
TGTGCCAGCAGTGTGGGGGGGGCCGAAAATGAGCAGTTCTTC